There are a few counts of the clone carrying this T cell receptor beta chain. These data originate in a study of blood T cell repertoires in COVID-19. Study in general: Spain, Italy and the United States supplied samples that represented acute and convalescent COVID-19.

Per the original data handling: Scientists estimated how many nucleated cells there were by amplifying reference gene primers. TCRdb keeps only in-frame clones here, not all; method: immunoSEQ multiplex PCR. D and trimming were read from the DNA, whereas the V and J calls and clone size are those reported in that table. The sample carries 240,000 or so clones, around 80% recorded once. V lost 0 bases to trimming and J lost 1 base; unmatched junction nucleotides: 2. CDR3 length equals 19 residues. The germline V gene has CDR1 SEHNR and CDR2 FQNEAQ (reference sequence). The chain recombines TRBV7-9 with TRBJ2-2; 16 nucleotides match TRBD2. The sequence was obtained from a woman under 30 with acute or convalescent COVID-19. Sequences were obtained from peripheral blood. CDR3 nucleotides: TGTGCCAGCAGCTTAGCGGGACTAGCGGGAGGGGAGAACACCGGGGAGCTGTTTTTT. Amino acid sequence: CASSLAGLAGGENTGELFF.